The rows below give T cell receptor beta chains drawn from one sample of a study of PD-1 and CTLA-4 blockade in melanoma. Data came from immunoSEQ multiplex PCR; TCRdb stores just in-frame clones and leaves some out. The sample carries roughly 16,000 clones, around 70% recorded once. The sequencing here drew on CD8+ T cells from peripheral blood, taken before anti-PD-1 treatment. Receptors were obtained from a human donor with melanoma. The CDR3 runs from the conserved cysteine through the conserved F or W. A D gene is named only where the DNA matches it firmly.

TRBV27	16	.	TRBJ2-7	CASSPTRPQALYEQYF	TGTGCCAGCAGTCCCACCCGGCCCCAGGCCCTCTACGAGCAGTACTTC
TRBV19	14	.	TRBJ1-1	CASSPGTVNTEAFF	TGTGCCAGTAGTCCTGGGACGGTGAACACTGAAGCTTTCTTT
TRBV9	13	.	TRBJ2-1	CASSVTDYNEQFF	TGTGCCAGCAGCGTAACAGACTACAATGAGCAGTTCTTC
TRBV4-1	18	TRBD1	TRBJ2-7	CASSHERSGTGKSYEQYF	TGCGCCAGCAGCCACGAGCGGTCCGGGACAGGGAAATCCTACGAGCAGTACTTC
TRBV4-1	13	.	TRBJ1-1	CASSQTRNTEAFF	TGCGCCAGCAGCCAGACACGAAACACTGAAGCTTTCTTT
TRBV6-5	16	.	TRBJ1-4	CASSYSTALSNEKLFF	TGTGCCAGCAGTTACTCGACAGCCCTTTCGAATGAAAAACTGTTTTTT
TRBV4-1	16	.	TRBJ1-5	CASSQDPRQINQPQHF	TGCGCCAGCAGCCAAGACCCGCGGCAGATCAATCAGCCCCAGCATTTT
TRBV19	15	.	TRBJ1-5	CASSIVGGGNQPQHF	TGTGCCAGTAGTATAGTGGGGGGCGGCAATCAGCCCCAGCATTTT
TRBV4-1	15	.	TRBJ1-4	CASSGPGNTNEKLFF	TGCGCCAGCAGCGGACCTGGAAATACTAATGAAAAACTGTTTTTT
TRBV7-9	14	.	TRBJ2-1	CASSPRTAYNEQFF	TGTGCCAGCAGCCCACGGACAGCATACAATGAGCAGTTCTTC
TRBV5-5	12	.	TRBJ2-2	CASSLVGRELFF	TGTGCCAGCAGCTTGGTCGGGCGGGAGCTGTTTTTT